This T cell receptor beta chain came from a study of shared clonotypes between healthy human individuals. Study details: The donor pool was made up of a couple of women and three men aged 18 to 49.

CDR1 is SGHTA, CDR2 FQGNSA, per germline. V gave up 5 bases and J gave up 5 bases; unmatched junction bases: 13. CDR3 length: 17 amino acids. Both subsets, CD45RA+ naive and CD45RA-negative memory, were split from the CD4+ cells. Regarding this clone: Its antigen is undetermined.

Assay: immunoSEQ multiplex PCR; the TCRdb copy retains only in-frame clones and omits some. The data hold a few million clones, with approximately 95% observed a single time. Broader study findings: An expected dependence of interdonor clonotype sharing on sequencing depth was noted. Shared across several donors were around 5% of the naive CD4 clonotypes.

This chain links TRBV7-2 with TRBJ1-2; 11 bases agree with TRBD1. The specimen sequenced was naive CD4+ T cells sorted from blood. Subset meaning: CD45RA+ positively selected. The receptor was derived from a man aged 18-30 years in good health. This CDR3 reads CASSPMIGTGGFYGYTF. In DNA form, the CDR3 reads TGTGCCAGCAGCCCAATGATAGGGACAGGGGGTTTTTATGGCTACACCTTC.